This T cell receptor beta chain was sequenced during a study of cytotoxic CD8 clonotypes in ibrutinib-treated CLL. Profiled with immunoSEQ multiplex PCR; TCRdb holds only in-frame clones, not every one. The sample holds roughly 150,000 clones, 70% to 80% seen once. V gave up 0 bases and J gave up 0 bases, with 7 bases separating them. The CDR3 length is 15 residues. The germline V gene encodes CDR1 SGHRS and CDR2 YFSETQ. The sequence was collected from a human donor with chronic lymphocytic leukemia. The sample in question was PBMCs, obtained after 24 months of ibrutinib treatment. J is TRBJ1-3 and V is TRBV5-1; D gene uncertain. CDR3 sequence (DNA): TGCGCCAGCAGCTTGGAGGCAGCCTCTGGAAACACCATATATTTT. This sequence encodes CASSLEAASGNTIYF.